A selection of T cell receptor beta chains follows, all from one sample in a study of blood T cell repertoires in COVID-19. Here immunoSEQ multiplex PCR was the method, and the copy in TCRdb shows in-frame clones only, minus some. The sample lists approximately 180,000 clones; 70% to 90% were seen once. The sample taken for sequencing was peripheral blood. These receptors were obtained from a human donor in a cohort sampled during active COVID-19. Both conserved end residues are part of each CDR3. The D gene is left open where the match is weak. Part of the rows lack a size; the others show once, few, many or a class for expanded clones.

clone_size: NA; d_call: TRBD1; j_call: TRBJ1-2; v_call: TRBV19; cdr3_nt: TGTGCCAGTAGTATGGGGTCGACAGGGGGCTATGGCTACACCTTC; cdr3_aa: CASSMGSTGGYGYTF
clone_size: NA; d_call: TRBD1; j_call: TRBJ2-7; v_call: TRBV5-1; cdr3_nt: TGCGCCAGCAGCTTGGGGACAGGGGAATACGAGCAGTACTTC; cdr3_aa: CASSLGTGEYEQYF
clone_size: NA; d_call: NA; j_call: TRBJ1-2; v_call: TRBV6-2/TRBV6-3; cdr3_nt: TGTGCCAGCAGTTATGGACTCGACTATGGCTACACCTTC; cdr3_aa: CASSYGLDYGYTF
clone_size: NA; d_call: NA; j_call: TRBJ2-7; v_call: TRBV9; cdr3_nt: TGTGCCAGCAGCGTAGGGCGGAATACCTACGAGCAGTACTTC; cdr3_aa: CASSVGRNTYEQYF
clone_size: NA; d_call: NA; j_call: TRBJ1-4; v_call: TRBV7-8; cdr3_nt: TGTGCCAGCAGCCCCCCGGGTGAAAAACTGTTTTTT; cdr3_aa: CASSPPGEKLFF
clone_size: NA; d_call: NA; j_call: TRBJ2-3; v_call: TRBV29-1; cdr3_nt: TGCAGCGTTGAAGTGGGCGGGCATACGCAGTATTTT; cdr3_aa: CSVEVGGHTQYF
clone_size: NA; d_call: NA; j_call: TRBJ2-1; v_call: TRBV7-9; cdr3_nt: TGTGCCAGCGGCCGGGGCAATGAGCAGTTCTTC; cdr3_aa: CASGRGNEQFF
clone_size: NA; d_call: TRBD2; j_call: TRBJ2-1; v_call: TRBV7-8; cdr3_nt: TGTGCCAGCAGCGGTCGACTAGCGGGGGGGCAAGACCTTAGGCACAATGAGCAGTTCTTC; cdr3_aa: CASSGRLAGGQDLRHNEQFF
clone_size: NA; d_call: TRBD1; j_call: TRBJ2-5; v_call: TRBV7-2; cdr3_nt: TGTGCCAGCAGCCCAAGGACAGGGTCACAGACCCAGTACTTC; cdr3_aa: CASSPRTGSQTQYF
clone_size: once; d_call: TRBD1; j_call: TRBJ2-5; v_call: TRBV30; cdr3_nt: TGTGCCTGGAGTGCCGGGACAGTTCAAGAGACCCAGTACTTC; cdr3_aa: CAWSAGTVQETQYF
clone_size: NA; d_call: NA; j_call: TRBJ1-6; v_call: TRBV12-3/TRBV12-4; cdr3_nt: TGTGCCAGCAGCCCTTTCCTAAATTCACCCCTCCACTTT; cdr3_aa: CASSPFLNSPLHF
clone_size: NA; d_call: NA; j_call: TRBJ2-3; v_call: TRBV5-1; cdr3_nt: TGCGCCAGCAGCGCCGTGAGCGGGGGACAGGATACGCAGTATTTT; cdr3_aa: CASSAVSGGQDTQYF